These T cell receptor beta chains were read from a single sample in a study of T-cell reconstitution after alpha-beta-depleted transplantation in children. TCRdb independently ran MiXCR on the PCR reads; one entry per CDR3 protein. The sample contains 350,000 to 450,000 distinct CDR3 sequences, about 14% of which appear only once. The sequencing used PBMCs, collected from the stem cell graft. The source of these receptors is a human donor who donated a stem cell graft to a child with Fanconi anemia. CDR3s include the opening cysteine and the closing phenylalanine or tryptophan.

V gene: TRBV5-1; CDR3 length: 16; J gene: TRBJ1-1; CDR3 protein: CASSPHLQGAGTEAFF
V gene: TRBV20-1; CDR3 length: 16; J gene: TRBJ2-7; CDR3 protein: CTARDSERGRSYEQYF
V gene: TRBV7-7; CDR3 length: 15; J gene: TRBJ2-5; CDR3 protein: CASSSGRSYQETQYF
V gene: TRBV20-1; CDR3 length: 14; J gene: TRBJ1-1; CDR3 protein: CSAIPDREDTEAFF
V gene: TRBV4-2; CDR3 length: 15; J gene: TRBJ2-3; CDR3 protein: CASSQEEGRPDTQYF
V gene: TRBV6-1; CDR3 length: 12; J gene: TRBJ1-2; CDR3 protein: CASSEAFYGYTF
V gene: TRBV4-2; CDR3 length: 13; J gene: TRBJ1-1; CDR3 protein: CASSPTDYTEAFF
V gene: TRBV3-1; CDR3 length: 16; J gene: TRBJ1-3; CDR3 protein: CASSQRQWASGNTIYF
V gene: TRBV5-1; CDR3 length: 13; J gene: TRBJ1-1; CDR3 protein: CASTLRGGTEAFF
V gene: TRBV3-1; CDR3 length: 14; J gene: TRBJ2-2; CDR3 protein: CASRHRGNTGELFF
V gene: TRBV15; CDR3 length: 14; J gene: TRBJ1-6; CDR3 protein: CATSLRVEYSPLHF
V gene: TRBV4-1; CDR3 length: 15; J gene: TRBJ2-3; CDR3 protein: CASSLSDSYTDTQYF
V gene: TRBV20-1; CDR3 length: 13; J gene: TRBJ1-1; CDR3 protein: CSASLRGNPEAFF
V gene: TRBV5-1; CDR3 length: 17; J gene: TRBJ2-1; CDR3 protein: CASSPPYSGGSYNEQFF
V gene: TRBV4-1; CDR3 length: 15; J gene: TRBJ1-6; CDR3 protein: CASSRDRVLASPLHF
V gene: TRBV20-1; CDR3 length: 12; J gene: TRBJ2-1; CDR3 protein: CSASLDQNEQFF
V gene: TRBV7-9; CDR3 length: 15; J gene: TRBJ2-5; CDR3 protein: CASSLDDREPEAQYF
V gene: TRBV20-1; CDR3 length: 13; J gene: TRBJ2-5; CDR3 protein: CSAPQGNSETQYF
V gene: TRBV20-1; CDR3 length: 14; J gene: TRBJ1-3; CDR3 protein: CSARDYRAGNTIYF
V gene: TRBV29-1; CDR3 length: 14; J gene: TRBJ2-3; CDR3 protein: CSSARGLSTDTQYF
V gene: TRBV2; CDR3 length: 15; J gene: TRBJ2-1; CDR3 protein: CASSEGRGDYNEQFF
V gene: TRBV5-1; CDR3 length: 14; J gene: TRBJ2-1; CDR3 protein: CASSLGLAGNEQFF
V gene: TRBV12-3/TRBV12-4; CDR3 length: 13; J gene: TRBJ2-2; CDR3 protein: CASSLIGIGELFF
V gene: TRBV2; CDR3 length: 14; J gene: TRBJ2-1; CDR3 protein: CASNRDRGRDEQFF
V gene: TRBV4-2; CDR3 length: 14; J gene: TRBJ1-1; CDR3 protein: CASSQDRGDREAFF
V gene: TRBV18; CDR3 length: 13; J gene: TRBJ2-5; CDR3 protein: CASSPPPPETQYF
V gene: TRBV7-6; CDR3 length: 15; J gene: TRBJ2-2; CDR3 protein: CASSTDRADTGELFF
V gene: TRBV2; CDR3 length: 16; J gene: TRBJ2-3; CDR3 protein: CASSEAARVRTDTQYF
V gene: TRBV4-1; CDR3 length: 14; J gene: TRBJ1-1; CDR3 protein: CASSQDRLYTEAFF
V gene: TRBV7-9; CDR3 length: 15; J gene: TRBJ1-1; CDR3 protein: CASSLARGVNTEAFF
V gene: TRBV5-1; CDR3 length: 18; J gene: TRBJ1-2; CDR3 protein: CASSLGTGQVAGNYGYTF
V gene: TRBV20-1; CDR3 length: 13; J gene: TRBJ1-4; CDR3 protein: CSASGPVREKLFF
V gene: TRBV10-1; CDR3 length: 13; J gene: TRBJ2-2; CDR3 protein: CASSDSRSGELFF